The 28 T cell receptor beta chains below were found in one sample sequenced in a study of vaccination and CD4 T cells after COVID-19 (dated by TCRdb to between 2021 and 2022). The method behind the library was PCR. Sequencer: Illumina iSeq 100. DNA from cultured CD4+ T cells underwent TCR sequencing with the Oncomine TCR Beta short-read assay at the Johns Hopkins FTIC core. In-frame beta chains were kept once TCRdb had trimmed the public reads at Q25 with fastp and called clones with MiXCR. Every distinct CDR3 protein forms one entry, paired with its most common genes and DNA. The sample has approximately 10,000 distinct CDR3 sequences on record, about 33% of them singletons. Around 33% of the sample rests with the top ten. Their antigen targets remain unknown. The sample's treatment or condition, from its label and the paper: roughly 10-day PBMC culture with coronavirus spike peptide pools or control peptides (ViraFEST assay). CD4+ T cells from unexposed donors were collected before the COVID-19 pandemic (2011-2018).

Sequenced sample: CD4+ T cells from blood, cultured in vitro. These TCRs come from a human donor in good health.

The gene calls are TRBV2 and TRBJ2-7, with 8 bases that match TRBD2. Germline loops: CDR1 SNHLY, CDR2 FYNNEI. The length of the CDR3 is 14 residues. The V segment lost 5 bases and the J segment 4 bases; nucleotides outside the gene matches: 7. CDR3 sequence: CASSSGGVMYEQYF. The CDR3 DNA follows: TGTGCCAGCAGTTCCGGGGGGGTTATGTACGAGCAGTACTTC.

In its sample, this clonotype was seen a few times. The chain links TRBV6-5 to TRBJ1-1, with D possibly being TRBD1 (6 bases). CDR1 and CDR2 from the germline V gene are MNHEY and SVGAGI. The CDR3 is 14 amino acids. The ends were cut back, 4 bases at V and 5 bases at J, with 14 bases in the middle. The CDR3, as DNA: TGTGCCAGCAGTTTTGGGGGCGCTGGGACTGAAGCTTTCTTT. It is translated as CASSFGGAGTEAFF.

This clonotype was detected a few times. The chain carries TRBV6-1 and TRBJ1-4, with D possibly TRBD1 on 6 matching bases. CDR3 length: 14 amino acids. Germline values: CDR1 MNHNS, CDR2 SASEGT. The V end lost 2 bases, the J end lost 8 bases, and 12 bases lay between the germline ends. CDR3 sequence: CASSETGSLEKLFF. In DNA, the CDR3 is TGTGCCAGCAGTGAAACAGGGAGTTTGGAAAAACTGTTTTTT.

The chain combines TRBV9 with TRBJ2-3, with D hard to call. V was clipped by 0 bases and J by 0 bases, with 5 bases between them. The germline CDR1 and CDR2 sequences are SGDLS and YYNGEE. CDR3 size: 14 residues. The CDR3 region has the DNA TGTGCCAGCAGCGTAGCGGCTAGCACAGATACGCAGTATTTT. Translated: CASSVAASTDTQYF.

This chain joins TRBV7-6 and TRBJ1-6; D is possibly TRBD1 (5 bases). The CDR3 has 14 residues. CDR1 and CDR2 from the germline V gene are SGHVS and FNYEAQ. V lost 5 bases and J 9 bases, leaving 14 bases between the germline ends. CDR3: CASSHNAQGSPLHF. CDR3 DNA: TGTGCCAGCAGCCATAATGCCCAGGGTTCACCCCTCCACTTT.

The chain combines TRBV4-1 with TRBJ2-7; TRBD2 is a possible D gene (5 bases). The CDR3 contains 13 residues. V shed 2 bases and J shed 3 bases, with 8 bases lying between them. Germline V CDR1 and CDR2: MGHRA, YSYEKL. CDR3 coding DNA: TGCGCCAGCAGCCAAACGGACTTCTACGAGCAGTACTTC. Its protein is CASSQTDFYEQYF.

The chain uses TRBV7-6 and TRBJ2-2; D may be TRBD1 (5 bases). The V gene lost 2 bases and the J gene lost 2 bases, with 9 bases spanning the gap. There are 15 residues in the CDR3. Germline V gives CDR1 SGHVS, CDR2 FNYEAQ. The CDR3 sequence is CASSLQGPNTGELFF. The CDR3 nucleotides are TGTGCCAGCAGCTTACAGGGCCCTAACACCGGGGAGCTGTTTTTT.

This clonotype came up a few times. V usage is TRBV30 and J usage is TRBJ1-2; TRBD1 aligns across 10 bases. Trimming took 7 bases from V and 7 from J; bases not matched to a gene: 3. Germline assignment: CDR1 GTSNPN and CDR2 SVGIG (reference sequence). The CDR3 covers 11 residues. The CDR3 loop is CASRDRGGYTF. CDR3 nucleotides: TGTGCCTCCCGGGACAGGGGTGGCTACACCTTC. Variable domain in full (rest from reference TRBV30 and TRBJ1-2): SQTIHQWPATLVQPVGSPLSLECTVEGTSNPNLYWYRQAAGRGLQLLFYSVGIGQISSEVPQNLSASRPQDRQFILSSKKLLLSDSGFYLCASRDRGGYTFGSGTRLTVV.

V gene TRBV18 combines with J gene TRBJ2-6; D gene uncertain. V lost 0 bases to trimming and J lost 0 bases, with 6 bases between them. Per the germline V gene, CDR1 is KGHSH and CDR2 is LQKENI. This CDR3 has 16 residues. The DNA of the CDR3 is TGTGCCAGCTCACCACCAACCGTCTCTGGGGCCAACGTCCTGACTTTC. This sequence encodes CASSPPTVSGANVLTF.

The genes are TRBV5-1 and TRBJ2-5; 12 bases agree with TRBD2. The germline gives CDR1 SGHRS, CDR2 YFSETQ. The trim removed 4 bases at V and 5 bases at J, leaving 6 bases unmatched. The length of the CDR3 is 15 residues. The CDR3 DNA is TGCGCCAGCAGCGCCGGACTAGCGGGGATGGAGACCCAGTACTTC. The encoded protein is CASSAGLAGMETQYF.

This clonotype was counted between two and nine times. The chain is built from TRBV27 and TRBJ1-1; a possible D gene is TRBD1 (6 bases). Germline V gene data show CDR1 as MNHEY and CDR2 as SMNVEV (reference sequence). The V end was cut by 5 bases, the J end by 5 bases, with 15 bases between. This CDR3 region has 14 residues. For the CDR3, the DNA is TGTGCCAGCAGTGGCAGGGGATGGAGTACTGAAGCTTTCTTT. Its translation: CASSGRGWSTEAFF.

To note about this clonotype: One junction end disagrees with the germline gene, perhaps due to a read error. J is TRBJ2-5 and V is TRBV2; D is perhaps TRBD1 (6 bases). Looked up from germline, CDR1 is SNHLY and CDR2 is FYNNEI. The CDR3 loop spans 13 amino acids. CDR3 bases: TGTGCCAGCAAGAGGGGGAGCGAAGAGGCCCAGTACTTC. It translates to CASKRGSEEAQYF.

J is TRBJ2-5 and V is TRBV6-4; D may be TRBD1 (6 bases). Germline values: CDR1 MRHNA, CDR2 SNTAGT. The V gene lost 5 bases and the J gene lost 5 bases, with 21 bases spanning the gap. This CDR3 is 16 amino acids long. The DNA for the CDR3 is TGTGCCAGCAGTTATACCCGGGCAGGGGTAGACGAGACCCAGTACTTC. Translation: CASSYTRAGVDETQYF.

J is TRBJ1-1 and V is TRBV5-4, with D perhaps matching TRBD1 (5 bases). V was cut by 0 bases and J by 7 bases, with 10 bases left in between. The CDR3 is 13 amino acids. Germline CDR1 SGHNT, CDR2 YYREEE (reference sequence). CDR3 amino acids: CASSLESDSEAFF. As DNA, the CDR3 is TGTGCCAGCAGCTTGGAATCCGACAGTGAAGCTTTCTTT.

This clonotype appeared a few times. V usage is TRBV6-1 and J usage is TRBJ1-2; D remains ambiguous. The CDR3 totals 12 residues. Trimming pared 3 bases from V and 5 bases from J, leaving 7 bases between. Germline V gives CDR1 MNHNS, CDR2 SASEGT. CDR3 region: CASSDPGYGYTF. The DNA of the CDR3 is TGTGCCAGCAGTGACCCGGGGTATGGCTACACCTTC.

This clonotype is medium-sized in the sample. The chain has TRBV6-1 and TRBJ1-6; no clear D. The germline CDR1 and CDR2 sequences are MNHNS and SASEGT. Trimming removed 8 bases at V and 1 base at J, with 21 bases between. The CDR3 is made up of 18 amino acids. As DNA, the CDR3 is TGTGCCAGCCGCTTTTCGACCCTTCTAGGTTCCTATAATTCACCCCTCCACTTT. Encoded protein: CASRFSTLLGSYNSPLHF.

This clonotype has only a few counts. The J gene is TRBJ2-3, the V gene TRBV7-2; 10 bases are a match to TRBD2. This CDR3 comprises 14 residues. The V and J ends lost 5 bases and 6 bases, in that order; junction bases with no gene match: 5. Germline lookup yields CDR1 SGHTA and CDR2 FQGNSA. The CDR3 reads CASSQLAGPDTQYF. As DNA, the CDR3 is TGTGCCAGCAGCCAACTAGCGGGGCCCGATACGCAGTATTTT.

This clonotype was seen a few times. The rearrangement uses TRBV27 and TRBJ2-6, with no clear D. Trimming shortened V by 7 bases and J by 0 bases, and 10 bases separated the two germline ends. Germline CDR1 is MNHEY and CDR2 is SMNVEV (reference sequence). This CDR3 is built from 15 residues. The CDR3 region is CASTGVSSGANVLTF. The DNA for the CDR3 is TGTGCCAGCACCGGAGTTTCCTCTGGGGCCAACGTCCTGACTTTC.

This clonotype was recorded a few times. The chain has TRBV6-1 and TRBJ1-5; weak D call: TRBD1 (5 bases). The CDR3 consists of 14 residues. Trimming left V 7 bases short and J 4 bases short, with 14 bases between. Germline loops: CDR1 MNHNS, CDR2 SASEGT. In nucleotides, the CDR3 is TGTGCCAGCAACACGGACACCTTGAATCAGCCCCAGCATTTT. Protein sequence: CASNTDTLNQPQHF.

This rearrangement joins TRBV6-1 to TRBJ1-2; TRBD1 might be the D (6 bases). The CDR3 consists of 12 residues. V was shortened by 10 bases and J by 3 bases, with 12 bases between the two germline ends. From germline, CDR1 is MNHNS and CDR2 SASEGT. The CDR3, as DNA: TGTGCCACTCGCCGGACAGACTATGGCTACACCTTC. Translating it yields CATRRTDYGYTF.

V usage is TRBV12-5 and J usage is TRBJ1-6, with D possibly matching TRBD1 (5 bases). Germline-derived CDR1 and CDR2 are LGHNT and FRNRAP. Between the trimmed V and J ends, which lost 6 bases and 9 bases, there was a span of 15 bases. This CDR3 region has 14 residues. The CDR3 loop is CASGRGVRSSPLHF. The DNA of the CDR3 is TGTGCTAGTGGCCGAGGGGTCAGAAGTTCACCCCTCCACTTT.

The CDR3 loop is CASSLTLDTEAFF. CDR3 in DNA: TGTGCCAGCAGCTTAACTCTGGACACTGAAGCTTTCTTT. V usage is TRBV7-3 and J usage is TRBJ1-1; D uncertain. V lost 0 bases and J 3 bases, leaving 5 bases between the germline ends. CDR1 is SGHTA, CDR2 FQGTGA, per germline. CDR3 length equals 13 residues. Full variable domain (remainder filled in from reference TRBV7-3 and TRBJ1-1): GAGVSQTPSNKVTEKGKYVELRCDPISGHTALYWYRQSLGQGPEFLIYFQGTGAADDSGLPNDRFFAVRPEGSVSTLKIQRTERGDSAVYLCASSLTLDTEAFFGQGTRLTVV.

This clonotype showed up just a few times. This chain joins TRBV20-1 and TRBJ2-3, with 9 nucleotides matching TRBD2. Per the germline V gene, CDR1 is DFQATT and CDR2 is SNEGSKA (reference sequence). The CDR3 loop spans 15 amino acids. V lost 3 bases and J lost 5; bases outside the gene matches: 9. The CDR3 DNA follows: TGCAGTGCTAGGCGGGGCGGGGGGGGTGTAGATACGCAGTATTTT. It translates to CSARRGGGGVDTQYF.

In the case of this clonotype: A read error is possible here, since a much larger clone lies one base away. V and J are TRBV20-1 and TRBJ1-2; tentatively, D is TRBD1 (5 bases). The CDR3 is 12 amino acids. The germline CDR1 and CDR2 sequences are DFQATT and SNEGSKA (reference sequence). In DNA form, the CDR3 reads TGCAGTGGTAGTACGGGGCTGGATGGCTACATCTTC. Encoded protein: CSGSTGLDGYIF.

This clonotype was recorded a few times. The rearrangement joins TRBV6-4 to TRBJ2-5, with a weak D call TRBD2 (5 bases). Trimming pared 6 bases from V and 4 bases from J, leaving 6 bases between. The CDR3 extends over 11 amino acids. In germline, CDR1 is MRHNA, CDR2 SNTAGT. In DNA, the CDR3 is TGTGCCAGCAGCAGCGGAGAGACCCAGTACTTC. Residues: CASSSGETQYF.

The V gene is TRBV12-3 or TRBV12-4, the J gene TRBJ1-1; 11 positions match TRBD1. The J segment lost 2 bases and the V segment lost 5 bases, leaving 4 bases of the junction unmatched. The CDR3 has 15 residues. DNA of the CDR3: TGTGCCAGCAGTCGGACAGGGGGCACAAACACTGAAGCTTTCTTT. Amino acid sequence: CASSRTGGTNTEAFF.

This clonotype has only a few counts. V is TRBV27 and J is TRBJ2-3; TRBD1 matches 7 bases. Unmatched junction bases numbered 9, after V lost 4 bases and J lost 5 bases. The length of the CDR3 is 15 residues. Germline V gene sequence: CDR1 MNHEY, CDR2 SMNVEV (reference sequence). Here the CDR3 reads CASSYYRGMGDTQYF. The CDR3, as DNA: TGTGCCAGCAGTTACTACAGGGGCATGGGAGATACGCAGTATTTT.

The chain links TRBV5-1 to TRBJ1-1; TRBD1 aligns across 8 bases. The CDR3 is made up of 14 amino acids. Germline V gene lookup returns CDR1 SGHRS and CDR2 YFSETQ. V was pared by 3 bases and J by 6 bases, with 7 bases of the junction left unmatched. The CDR3 here is CASSSDLTGAEAFF. In DNA, the CDR3 is TGCGCCAGCAGCTCCGACCTGACAGGGGCTGAAGCTTTCTTT.